This T cell receptor (beta chain) comes out of a study of T cells in lung cancer brain metastases. The V gene lost 4 bases and the J gene lost 2 bases, with 22 bases spanning the gap. Germline loops: CDR1 SGHRS, CDR2 YFSETQ. The CDR3 contains 19 residues. Sequencing was performed with immunoSEQ multiplex PCR; in TCRdb, only in-frame clones are kept and a portion is missing. The sample includes about 4,200 clones, around nine tenths of them seen just once. The sequenced sample consisted of tumor tissue from the primary lung tumor. The chain employs TRBV5-1 and TRBJ2-6; either TRBD1 or TRBD2 may fit D (6 bases each). This receptor was obtained from a man aged 55 to 69 with non-small cell lung cancer. The CDR3 here is CASSVAWDGGRPGANVLTF. The CDR3 DNA follows: TGCGCCAGCAGCGTCGCATGGGACGGGGGCCGCCCTGGGGCCAACGTCCTGACTTTC.